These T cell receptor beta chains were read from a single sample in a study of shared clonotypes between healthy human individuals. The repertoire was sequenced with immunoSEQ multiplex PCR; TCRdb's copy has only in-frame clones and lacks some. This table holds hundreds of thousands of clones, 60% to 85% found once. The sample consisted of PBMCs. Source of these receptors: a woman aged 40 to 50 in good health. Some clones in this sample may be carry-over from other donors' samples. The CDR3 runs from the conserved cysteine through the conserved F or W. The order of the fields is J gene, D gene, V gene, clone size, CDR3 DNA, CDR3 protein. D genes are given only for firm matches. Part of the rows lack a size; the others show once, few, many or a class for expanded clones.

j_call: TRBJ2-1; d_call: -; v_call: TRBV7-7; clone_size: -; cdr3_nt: TGTGCTAGCAGCTTGGGGGCTAGCGCCAATGAGCAGTTCTTC; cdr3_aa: CASSLGASANEQFF
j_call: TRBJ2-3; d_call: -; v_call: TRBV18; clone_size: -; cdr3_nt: TGTGCCAGCTCACCAATCTTCAGTAACACAGATACGCAGTATTTT; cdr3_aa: CASSPIFSNTDTQYF
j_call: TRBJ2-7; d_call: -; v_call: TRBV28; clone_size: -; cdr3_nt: TGTGCCAGCAGTCATGAGACCGTCTACGAGCAGTACTTC; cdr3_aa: CASSHETVYEQYF
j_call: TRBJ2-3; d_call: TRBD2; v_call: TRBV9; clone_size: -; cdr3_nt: TGTGCCAGCAGCGTAGGGACTAGCGGTAACACAGATACGCAGTATTTT; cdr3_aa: CASSVGTSGNTDTQYF
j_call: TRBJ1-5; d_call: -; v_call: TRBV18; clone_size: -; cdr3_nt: TGTGCCAGCTCACCATCCCGGGACCACCTTCAGCCCCAGCATTTT; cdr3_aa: CASSPSRDHLQPQHF
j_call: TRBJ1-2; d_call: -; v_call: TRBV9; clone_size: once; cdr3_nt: TGTGCCAGCGGGAGACTTTCTTATGGCTACACCTTC; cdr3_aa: CASGRLSYGYTF
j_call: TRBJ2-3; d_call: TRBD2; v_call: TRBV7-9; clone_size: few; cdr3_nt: TGTGCCAGCAGCTTAGAGGGGAGCGGGAGGGGCTTTCGGACGCAGTATTTT; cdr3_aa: CASSLEGSGRGFRTQYF
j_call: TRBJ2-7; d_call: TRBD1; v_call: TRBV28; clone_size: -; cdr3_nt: TGTGCCAGCAGCCGGACAGGTATCTACTACGAGCAGTACTTC; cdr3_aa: CASSRTGIYYEQYF
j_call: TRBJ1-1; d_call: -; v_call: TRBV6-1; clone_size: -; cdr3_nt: TGTGCCAGCAGTGAAGGGACAGAGAACACTGAAGCTTTCTTT; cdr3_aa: CASSEGTENTEAFF
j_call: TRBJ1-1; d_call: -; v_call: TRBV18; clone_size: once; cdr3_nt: TGTGCCAGCTCACCATCCGATGGGGGACCTGAAGCTTTCTTT; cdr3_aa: CASSPSDGGPEAFF
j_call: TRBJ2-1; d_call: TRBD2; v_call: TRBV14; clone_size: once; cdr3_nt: TGTGCCAGCAGCTCCCATAGCGGGGGGAAGGTCCATGAGCAGTTCTTC; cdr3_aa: CASSSHSGGKVHEQFF
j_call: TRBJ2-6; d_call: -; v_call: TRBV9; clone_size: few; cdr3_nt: TGTGCCAGCAGCGAACAGGGTTCGGGGGCCAACGTCCTGACTTTC; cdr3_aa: CASSEQGSGANVLTF
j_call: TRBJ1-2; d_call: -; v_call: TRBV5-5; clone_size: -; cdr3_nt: TGTGCCAGCAGCCCGCGGACAGCGCATGGAGGGGATGACTACACCTTC; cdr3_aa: CASSPRTAHGGDDYTF
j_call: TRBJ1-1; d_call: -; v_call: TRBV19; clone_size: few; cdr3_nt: TGTGCCAGGCCCCAGGTCATGAACACTGAAGCTTTCTTT; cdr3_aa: CARPQVMNTEAFF
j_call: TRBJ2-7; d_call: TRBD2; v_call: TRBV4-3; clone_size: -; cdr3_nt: TGCGCCAGCAGCCAAGGGCCGGGACTAGCTTTGCACGAGCAGTACTTC; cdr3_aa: CASSQGPGLALHEQYF
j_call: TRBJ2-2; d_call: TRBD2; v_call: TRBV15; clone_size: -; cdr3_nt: TGTGCCACCAGCAGGGGACTAGCGGGAGACACCGGGGAGCTGTTTTTT; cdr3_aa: CATSRGLAGDTGELFF
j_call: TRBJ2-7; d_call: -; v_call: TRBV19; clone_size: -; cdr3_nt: TGTGCCAGTAGTAGTCGGCTCCTATCGTCTGAGCAGTACTTC; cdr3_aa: CASSSRLLSSEQYF
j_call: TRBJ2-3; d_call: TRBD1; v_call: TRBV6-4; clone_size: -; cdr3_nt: TGTGCCAGCAGCGGGACAGGGGGCACAGATACGCAGTATTTT; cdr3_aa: CASSGTGGTDTQYF
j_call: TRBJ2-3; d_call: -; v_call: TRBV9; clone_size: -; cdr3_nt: TGTGCCAGCAGCGTAGCCATGGGGGTGTTGGGACCAGATACGCAGTATTTT; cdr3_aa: CASSVAMGVLGPDTQYF
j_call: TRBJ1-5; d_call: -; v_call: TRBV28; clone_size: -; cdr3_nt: TGTGCCAGCACCACCCGTACGTCGGGCAATCAGCCCCAGCATTTT; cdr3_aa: CASTTRTSGNQPQHF
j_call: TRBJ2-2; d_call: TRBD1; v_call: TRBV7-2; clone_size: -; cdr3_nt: TGTGCCAGCAGCCTGGACAGGGGGCGGACCGGGGAGCTGTTTTTT; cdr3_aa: CASSLDRGRTGELFF
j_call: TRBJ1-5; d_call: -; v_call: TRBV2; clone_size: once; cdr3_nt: TGTGCCAGCAGTGAAGCGCAGGGCCGAAATCAGCCCCAGCATTTT; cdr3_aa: CASSEAQGRNQPQHF
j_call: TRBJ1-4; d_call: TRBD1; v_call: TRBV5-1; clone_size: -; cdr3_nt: TGCGCCAGCAGCGTTACAGGGGCTAATGAAAAACTGTTTTTT; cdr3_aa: CASSVTGANEKLFF
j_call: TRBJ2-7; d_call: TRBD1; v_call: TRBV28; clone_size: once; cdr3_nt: TGTGCCAGCAGTCCCTATGGGACAGGGGATGCCTACGAGCAGTACTTC; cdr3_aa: CASSPYGTGDAYEQYF
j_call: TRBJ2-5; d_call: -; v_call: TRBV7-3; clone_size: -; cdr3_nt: TGTGCCAGCAGCTTAACGAGGGAAGAGACCCAGTACTTC; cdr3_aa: CASSLTREETQYF
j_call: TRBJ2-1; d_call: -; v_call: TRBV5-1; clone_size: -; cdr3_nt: TGCGCCAGCAGCACCGGACAGACCTCCTACAATGAGCAGTTCTTC; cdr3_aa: CASSTGQTSYNEQFF
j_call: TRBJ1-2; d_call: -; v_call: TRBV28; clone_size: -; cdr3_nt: TGTGCCAGCAGTCTAGGGGTTTATGGCTACACCTTC; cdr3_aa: CASSLGVYGYTF
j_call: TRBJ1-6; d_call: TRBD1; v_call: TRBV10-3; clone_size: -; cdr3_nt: TGTGCCATCAGACTACAGGGGAATAATTCACCCCTCCACTTT; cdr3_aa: CAIRLQGNNSPLHF
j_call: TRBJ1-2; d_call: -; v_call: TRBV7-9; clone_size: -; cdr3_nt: TGTGCCAGCAGCCCCCAGGGCGAGGGAATTTTTGGCTACACCTTC; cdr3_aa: CASSPQGEGIFGYTF
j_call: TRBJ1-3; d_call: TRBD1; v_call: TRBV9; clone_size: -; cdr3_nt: TGTGCCAGCAGCGTAGCTGGGGGACAGGGGTCGATCTCTGGAAACACCATATATTTT; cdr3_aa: CASSVAGGQGSISGNTIYF
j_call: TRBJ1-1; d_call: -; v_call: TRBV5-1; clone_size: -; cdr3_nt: TGCGCCAGCAGCTACGGAACTGAGGGCGCTGAAGCTTTCTTT; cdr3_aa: CASSYGTEGAEAFF
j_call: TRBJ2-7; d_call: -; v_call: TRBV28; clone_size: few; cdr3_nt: TGTGCCAGCAGTTTCCCCGGCAGGGCCGGCGAGCAGTACTTC; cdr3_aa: CASSFPGRAGEQYF
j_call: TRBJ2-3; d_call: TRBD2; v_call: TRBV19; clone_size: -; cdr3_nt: TGTGCCAGTACACCAATAGCGGGAGGATGGGATACGCAGTATTTT; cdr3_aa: CASTPIAGGWDTQYF
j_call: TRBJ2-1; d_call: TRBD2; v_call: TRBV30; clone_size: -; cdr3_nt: TGTGCCTGGAGCAGCGGGGCCCCTTACAATGAGCAGTTCTTC; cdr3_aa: CAWSSGAPYNEQFF
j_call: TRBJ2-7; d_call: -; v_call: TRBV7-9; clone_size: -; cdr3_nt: TGTACCAGCAGCTTAGCAGCGGAAAATTACGAGCAGTACTTC; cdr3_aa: CTSSLAAENYEQYF
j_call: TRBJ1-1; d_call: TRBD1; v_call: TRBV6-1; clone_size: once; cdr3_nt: TGTGCCAGCAGTAACCGGGACAGGGCTTTCACTGAAGCTTTCTTT; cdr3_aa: CASSNRDRAFTEAFF
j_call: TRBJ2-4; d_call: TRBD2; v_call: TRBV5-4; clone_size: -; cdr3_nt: TGTGCCAGCAGCTTGCCACTAGCGGGAGCCAAAAACATTCAGTACTTC; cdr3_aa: CASSLPLAGAKNIQYF
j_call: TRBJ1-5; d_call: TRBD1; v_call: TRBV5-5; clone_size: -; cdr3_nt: TGTGCCAGCAGCTCGTGGACAGGGGGGGCTCAGCCCCAGCATTTT; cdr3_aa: CASSSWTGGAQPQHF
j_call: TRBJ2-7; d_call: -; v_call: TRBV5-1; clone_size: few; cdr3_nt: TGCGCCAGCAGCTTGGCGGGAGATCCCTACGAGCAGTACTTC; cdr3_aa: CASSLAGDPYEQYF
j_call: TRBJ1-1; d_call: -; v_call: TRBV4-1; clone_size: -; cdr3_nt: TGCGCCAGCAGCCAAGTGCCGGTGAACACTGAAGCTTTCTTT; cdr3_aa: CASSQVPVNTEAFF
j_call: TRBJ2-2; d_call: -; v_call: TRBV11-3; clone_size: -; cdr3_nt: TGTGCCAGCAGTCCAACACTTACCGGGGAGCTGTTTTTT; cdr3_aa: CASSPTLTGELFF
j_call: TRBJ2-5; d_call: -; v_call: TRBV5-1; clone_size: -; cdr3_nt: TGCGCCAGCAGCGGGGAGACCCAGTACTTC; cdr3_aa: CASSGETQYF